A selection of T cell receptor beta chains follows, all from one sample in a study of T cells in Graves' hyperthyroidism and ophthalmopathy. TCRdb passed the multiplex PCR reads through MiXCR, listing each CDR3 protein once. There are about 840,000 distinct CDR3 sequences in the sample; around 38% occur only once, and approximately 10% lies in the top ten. The sequenced material came from blood. The receptor set was obtained from a man aged 18-30 years with Graves' hyperthyroidism. Each CDR3 is given with its conserved first and last residue. Fields, in order: clone size, V gene, J gene, CDR3 protein. Rows give clone size only sometimes, using once, few, many, or a class for an expanded clone.

abundance: many
v_gene: TRBV20-1
j_gene: TRBJ2-5
CDR3aa: CSARQHFRETQYF

abundance: few
v_gene: TRBV20-1
j_gene: TRBJ1-5
CDR3aa: CSARRSNDQPQHF

abundance: .
v_gene: TRBV3-1
j_gene: TRBJ2-7
CDR3aa: CASSLPGQTDEQYF

abundance: .
v_gene: TRBV6-5
j_gene: TRBJ1-5
CDR3aa: CASREPQGRNQPQHF

abundance: many
v_gene: TRBV20-1
j_gene: TRBJ1-2
CDR3aa: CSAPDRGNGYTF

abundance: many
v_gene: TRBV12-3/TRBV12-4
j_gene: TRBJ1-1
CDR3aa: CASSPLGANTEAFF

abundance: few
v_gene: TRBV5-1
j_gene: TRBJ1-2
CDR3aa: CASSRQGLDYGYTF

abundance: .
v_gene: TRBV20-1
j_gene: TRBJ2-5
CDR3aa: CSAGTQYF

abundance: few
v_gene: TRBV6-5
j_gene: TRBJ1-4
CDR3aa: CASSSGQIGRLFF

abundance: .
v_gene: TRBV7-9
j_gene: TRBJ1-1
CDR3aa: CASSQVGISNTEAFF

abundance: .
v_gene: TRBV6-5
j_gene: TRBJ1-2
CDR3aa: CASTKGGIYGYTF

abundance: .
v_gene: TRBV7-9
j_gene: TRBJ1-4
CDR3aa: CASSLADRDVKLFF

abundance: .
v_gene: TRBV10-3
j_gene: TRBJ1-2
CDR3aa: CAISDQTVGGYTF

abundance: many
v_gene: TRBV7-9
j_gene: TRBJ1-4
CDR3aa: CASSLNRAGEKLFF

abundance: many
v_gene: TRBV2
j_gene: TRBJ2-7
CDR3aa: CASSAQGRYEQYF

abundance: few
v_gene: TRBV14
j_gene: TRBJ1-1
CDR3aa: CASTPHGDTEAFF